The 14 T cell receptor delta chains presented below share a single source sample, sequenced in a study of gamma-delta T cells after stem cell transplantation. TCRdb redid clone calling on the RT-PCR reads using CATT. The sample lists some 13,000 delta-chain clones; about 30% were seen once. Sequences were obtained from gamma-delta T cells. Every receptor here comes from a human donor. It is not recorded whose cells these are; they may come from a transplant donor.

This clone was observed a handful of times. This rearrangement joins TRDV1 to TRDJ1, with 8 bases aligning to TRDD3. V lost 2 bases, J lost 0 bases, and 11 bases stayed unmatched. This CDR3 region has 18 residues. Germline lookup yields CDR1 TSWWSYY and CDR2 QGS. The CDR3 DNA reads as TGTGCTCTTGGGGAAGGTGTAAGGGTGGGGGATCACACCGATAAACTCATCTTT. Translating it yields CALGEGVRVGDHTDKLIF.

This chain uses TRDV2 with TRDJ3, with D possibly matching TRDD3 (6 bases). From germline, CDR1 is GEAIGNYY and CDR2 EKD. The CDR3 contains 18 residues. Trimming took 0 bases from V and 0 from J, leaving 11 bases between them. Written as DNA, the CDR3 is TGTGCCTGTGACACCTGGGGGCCTAGCTCCTGGGACACCCGACAGATGTTTTTC. It translates to CACDTWGPSSWDTRQMFF.

V gene TRAV29/DV5 combines with J gene TRDJ1; TRDD3 matches at 11 bases. The germline V gene encodes CDR1 NSMFDY and CDR2 ISSIKDK. Losses at the gene ends were 2 bases for V and 0 bases for J; bases not matched to a gene: 21. The length of the CDR3 is 21 residues. This CDR3 reads CAARRPSLMGDTRGYTDKLIF. The CDR3 bases are TGTGCAGCAAGAAGGCCTTCCCTTATGGGGGATACGAGGGGCTACACCGATAAACTCATCTTT. The full variable domain, rest sourced from reference TRAV29/DV5 and TRDJ1, is DQQVKQNSPSLSVQEGRISILNCDYTNSMFDYFLWYKKYPAEGPTFLISISSIKDKNEDGRFTVFLNKSAKHLSLHIVPSQPGDSAVYFCAARRPSLMGDTRGYTDKLIFGKGTRVTVEP.

This chain connects TRDV1 to TRDJ1; 8 positions agree with TRDD3. Germline assignment: CDR1 TSWWSYY and CDR2 QGS. This CDR3 is 23 amino acids long. V trimming: 0 bases; J trimming: 0 bases; junction bases outside the gene matches: 24. CDR3 amino acids: CALGELGYQFPLTGGLYTDKLIF. In DNA form, the CDR3 reads TGTGCTCTTGGGGAACTAGGGTACCAATTCCCGCTTACTGGGGGTTTGTACACCGATAAACTCATCTTT.

The rearrangement links TRDV1 to TRDJ1; TRDD3 matches 7 bases. After removal of 9 bases from V and 1 base from J, the junction contained 14 bases not matched to a gene. Germline-derived CDR1 and CDR2 are TSWWSYY and QGS. The CDR3 is 16 residues long. The CDR3 DNA reads TGTGCTCTGGAACTCCGGTACTGGGGTTTCACCGATAAACTCATCTTT. Its protein product is CALELRYWGFTDKLIF.

A remark on this clone: A read error may account for a junction end that differs from germline. The gene calls are TRDV1 and TRDJ1, with TRDD3 matching over 12 bases. The CDR3 length is 18 residues. Germline values: CDR1 TSWWSYY, CDR2 QGS. In DNA, the CDR3 is TGTGCTCTTGGGGAACGGCCTACTGGGGGATACTACACCGATAACCTCATCTTT. Amino acid sequence: CALGERPTGGYYTDNLIF.

This chain connects TRDV1 to TRDJ1; TRDD3 agrees at 11 bases. The CDR3 length is 21 residues. Per germline, CDR1 TSWWSYY and CDR2 QGS. The J segment lost 0 bases and the V segment lost 4 bases, leaving 19 bases of the junction unmatched. The CDR3 coding sequence is TGTGCTCTTGGGGTCCCTACAAGGAGCTTGGGGGATACGAGGTACACCGATAAACTCATCTTT. It encodes CALGVPTRSLGDTRYTDKLIF.

The chain links TRDV1 to TRDJ1, with D unclear. With 0 bases removed from V and 8 bases from J, the gap between germline ends came to 25 bases. This CDR3 has 18 residues. The germline CDR1 and CDR2 sequences are TSWWSYY and QGS. The CDR3 region is CALGELHQITSSIVKLIF. The CDR3 region has the DNA TGTGCTCTTGGGGAACTTCACCAGATCACCTCTTCGATCGTCAAACTCATCTTT.

The table lists this clone with a count of one. Its ends do not fully match the called genes, so a read error is possible. The rearrangement uses TRDV2 and TRDJ3; maybe TRDD3 (6 bases). The CDR3 spans 19 residues. Germline V gene data show CDR1 as GEAIGNYY and CDR2 as EKD. The chain's CDR3 is CACDTVGILPSLDTRQMFF. CDR3 sequence (DNA): TGTGCCTGTGACACCGTGGGGATCCTCCCCTCCTTGGACACCCGACAGATGTTTTTC.

The genes are TRAV29/DV5 and TRDJ3; 8 positions match TRDD3. After removal of 1 base from V and 0 bases from J, the junction contained 9 bases not matched to a gene. Germline assignment: CDR1 NSMFDY and CDR2 ISSIKDK. The length of the CDR3 is 19 residues. The CDR3 loop reads CAASKSTGGSSWDTRQMFF. The CDR3 region has the DNA TGTGCAGCAAGCAAGAGTACTGGGGGTTCCTCCTGGGACACCCGACAGATGTTTTTC.

This chain uses TRDV2 with TRDJ3; TRDD3 might be the D (5 bases). Trimming stripped 0 bases from V and 0 bases from J, with 17 bases between. Per the germline V gene, CDR1 is GEAIGNYY and CDR2 is EKD. This CDR3 has 20 residues. The CDR3: CACDTANGVLSSWDTRQMFF. In DNA, the CDR3 is TGTGCCTGTGACACCGCTAATGGGGTTTTAAGCTCCTGGGACACCCGACAGATGTTTTTC.

The rearrangement links TRDV3 to TRDJ1; D is ambiguous. Germline V gene data show CDR1 as TVYSNPD and CDR2 as GDNSRS (reference sequence). This CDR3 comprises 12 residues. V was trimmed by 3 bases and J by 5 bases, leaving 13 bases between them. The CDR3 bases are TGTGCCTTACGGCGCGGGCGGGATAAACTCATCTTT. Protein sequence: CALRRGRDKLIF.

In its sample, this clone was seen a few times. The chain links TRDV2 to TRDJ1; 8 bases fit TRDD3. From germline, CDR1 is GEAIGNYY and CDR2 EKD. V shed 0 bases, J shed 0 bases, and the junction held 5 bases outside the gene matches. This CDR3 region has 16 residues. The CDR3 here is CACDTGLGGNTDKLIF. In DNA form, the CDR3 reads TGTGCCTGTGACACCGGACTGGGGGGCAACACCGATAAACTCATCTTT.

With respect to this clone: The same CDR3 also results from other DNA sequences found in this sample. The chain carries TRDV2 and TRDJ2; D ambiguous. Trimming shortened V by 5 bases and J by 8 bases, and 14 bases separated the two germline ends. The V gene's germline CDR1 is GEAIGNYY and CDR2 EKD. This CDR3 comprises 13 residues. The DNA of the CDR3 is TGTGCCTGTGGGTGGGCCCATTTCGCACAACTCTTCTTT. This gives the protein CACGWAHFAQLFF.